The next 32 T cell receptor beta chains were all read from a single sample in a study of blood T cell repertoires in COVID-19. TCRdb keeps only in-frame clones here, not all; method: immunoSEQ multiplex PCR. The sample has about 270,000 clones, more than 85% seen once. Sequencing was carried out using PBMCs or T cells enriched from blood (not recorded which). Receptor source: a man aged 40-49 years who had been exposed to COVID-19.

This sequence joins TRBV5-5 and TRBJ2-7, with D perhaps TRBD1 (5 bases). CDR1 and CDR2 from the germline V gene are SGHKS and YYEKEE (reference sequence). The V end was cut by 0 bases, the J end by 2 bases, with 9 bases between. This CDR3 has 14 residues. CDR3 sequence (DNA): TGTGCCAGCAGCTTGGTGCAGGGTCCCTACGAGCAGTACTTC. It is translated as CASSLVQGPYEQYF.

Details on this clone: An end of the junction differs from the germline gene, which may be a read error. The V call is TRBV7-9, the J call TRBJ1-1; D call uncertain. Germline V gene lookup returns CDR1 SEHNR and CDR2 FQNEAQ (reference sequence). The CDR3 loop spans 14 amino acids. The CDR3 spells CASSFPLKNSEAFF. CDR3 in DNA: TGTGCCAGCAGCTTCCCGTTGAAGAACAGTGAAGCTTTCTTT.

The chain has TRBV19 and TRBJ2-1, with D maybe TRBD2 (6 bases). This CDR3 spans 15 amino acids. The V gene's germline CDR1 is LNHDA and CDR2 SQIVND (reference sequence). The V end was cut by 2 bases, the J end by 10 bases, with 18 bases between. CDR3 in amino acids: CASSIISGTVREQFF. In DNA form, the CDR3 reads TGTGCCAGTAGTATAATTAGCGGAACCGTCAGGGAGCAGTTCTTC.

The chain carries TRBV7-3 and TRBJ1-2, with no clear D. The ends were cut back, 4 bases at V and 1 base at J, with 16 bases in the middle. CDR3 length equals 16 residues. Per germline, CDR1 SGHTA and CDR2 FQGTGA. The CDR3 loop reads CASSSSKQTLNYGYTF. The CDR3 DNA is TGTGCCAGCAGCTCTTCTAAACAGACACTTAACTATGGCTACACCTTC.

The CDR3 sequence: CASSGPGQGREKLFF. CDR3 bases: TGCGCCAGCAGCGGCCCGGGACAGGGACGCGAAAAACTGTTTTTT. V and J are TRBV5-1 and TRBJ1-4; 9 bases are a match to TRBD1. The CDR3 consists of 15 residues. The V gene's germline CDR1 is SGHRS and CDR2 YFSETQ. V was pared by 4 bases and J by 8 bases, with 9 bases of the junction left unmatched.

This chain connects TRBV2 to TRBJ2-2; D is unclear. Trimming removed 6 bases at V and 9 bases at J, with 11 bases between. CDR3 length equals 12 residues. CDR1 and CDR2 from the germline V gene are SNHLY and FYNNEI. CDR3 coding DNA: TGTGCCAGCAGAGGCATGGGCCGGGAGCTGTTTTTT. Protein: CASRGMGRELFF.

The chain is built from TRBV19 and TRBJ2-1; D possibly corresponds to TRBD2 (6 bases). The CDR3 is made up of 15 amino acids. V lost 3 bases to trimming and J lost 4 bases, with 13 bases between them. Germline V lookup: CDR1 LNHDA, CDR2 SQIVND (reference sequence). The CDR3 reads CASSIGGETYNEQFF. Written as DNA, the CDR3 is TGTGCCAGTAGTATCGGAGGGGAAACTTACAATGAGCAGTTCTTC.

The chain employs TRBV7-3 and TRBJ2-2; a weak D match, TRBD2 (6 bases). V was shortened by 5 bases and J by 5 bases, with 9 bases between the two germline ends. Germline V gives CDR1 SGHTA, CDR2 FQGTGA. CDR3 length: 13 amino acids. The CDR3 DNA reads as TGTGCCAGCAGCCCGGAGGGGACCGGGGAGCTGTTTTTT. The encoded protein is CASSPEGTGELFF.

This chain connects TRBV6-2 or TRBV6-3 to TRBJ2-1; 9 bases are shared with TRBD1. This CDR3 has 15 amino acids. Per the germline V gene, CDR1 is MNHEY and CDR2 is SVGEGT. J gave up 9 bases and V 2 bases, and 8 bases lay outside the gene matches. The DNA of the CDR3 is TGTGCCAGCAGTTACCCAGGGACAGGGATCGTTGAGCAGTTCTTC. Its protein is CASSYPGTGIVEQFF.

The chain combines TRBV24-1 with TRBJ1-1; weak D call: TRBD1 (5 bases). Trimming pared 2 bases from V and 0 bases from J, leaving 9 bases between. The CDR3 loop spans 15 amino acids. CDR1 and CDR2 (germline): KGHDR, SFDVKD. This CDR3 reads CATSDSGGVNTEAFF. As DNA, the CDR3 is TGTGCCACCAGTGATTCCGGGGGAGTGAACACTGAAGCTTTCTTT.

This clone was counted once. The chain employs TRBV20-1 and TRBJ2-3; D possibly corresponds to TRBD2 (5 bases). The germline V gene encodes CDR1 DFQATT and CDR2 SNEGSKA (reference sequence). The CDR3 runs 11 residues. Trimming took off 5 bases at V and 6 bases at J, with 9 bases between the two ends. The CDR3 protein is CSAWRMDTQYF. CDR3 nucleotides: TGCAGTGCTTGGAGGATGGATACGCAGTATTTT.

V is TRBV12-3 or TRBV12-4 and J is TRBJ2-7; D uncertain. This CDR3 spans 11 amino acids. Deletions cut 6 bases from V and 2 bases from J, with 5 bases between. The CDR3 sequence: CASSNTYEQYF. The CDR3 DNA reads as TGTGCCAGCAGCAACACCTACGAGCAGTACTTC.

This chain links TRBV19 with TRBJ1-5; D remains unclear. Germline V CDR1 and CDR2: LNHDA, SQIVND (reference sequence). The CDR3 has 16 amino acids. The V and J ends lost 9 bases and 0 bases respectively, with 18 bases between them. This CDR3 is CASDPQVTYSNQPQHF. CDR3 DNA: TGTGCCAGCGACCCCCAGGTCACTTATAGCAATCAGCCCCAGCATTTT. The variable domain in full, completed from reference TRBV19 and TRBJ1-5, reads DGGITQSPKYLFRKEGQNVTLSCEQNLNHDAMYWYRQDPGQGLRLIYYSQIVNDFQKGDIAEGYSVSREKKESFPLTVTSAQKNPTAFYLCASDPQVTYSNQPQHFGDGTRLSIL.

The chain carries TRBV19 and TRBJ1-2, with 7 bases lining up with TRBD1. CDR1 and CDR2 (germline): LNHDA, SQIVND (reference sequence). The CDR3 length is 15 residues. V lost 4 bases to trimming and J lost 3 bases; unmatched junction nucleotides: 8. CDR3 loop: CASSTRQGGYYGYTF. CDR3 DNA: TGTGCCAGTAGTACCCGACAGGGTGGGTACTATGGCTACACCTTC.

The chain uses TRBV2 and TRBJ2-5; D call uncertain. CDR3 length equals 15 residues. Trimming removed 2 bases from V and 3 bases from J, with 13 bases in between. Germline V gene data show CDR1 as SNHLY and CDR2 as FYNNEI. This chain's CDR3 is CASSEIWAVEETQYF. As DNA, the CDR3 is TGTGCCAGCAGTGAAATATGGGCAGTTGAAGAGACCCAGTACTTC.

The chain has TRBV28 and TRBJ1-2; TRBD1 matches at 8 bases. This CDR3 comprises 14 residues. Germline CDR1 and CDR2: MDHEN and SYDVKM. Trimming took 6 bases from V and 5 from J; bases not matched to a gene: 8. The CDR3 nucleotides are TGTGCCAGCAGCAGTCCTAGACAGGGGTATGGCTACACCTTC. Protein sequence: CASSSPRQGYGYTF.

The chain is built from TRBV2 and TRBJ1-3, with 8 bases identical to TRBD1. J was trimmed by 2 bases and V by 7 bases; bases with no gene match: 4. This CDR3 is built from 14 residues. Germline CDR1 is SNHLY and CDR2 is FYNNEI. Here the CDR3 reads CASKKTGAGNTIYF. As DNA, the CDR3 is TGTGCCAGCAAGAAGACAGGGGCTGGAAACACCATATATTTT.

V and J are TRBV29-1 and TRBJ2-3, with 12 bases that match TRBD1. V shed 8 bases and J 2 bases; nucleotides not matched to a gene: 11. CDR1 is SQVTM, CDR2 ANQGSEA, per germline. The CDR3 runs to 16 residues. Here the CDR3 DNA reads TGCAGCATTACTACCGGGACAGGGGGCCTCACAGATACGCAGTATTTT. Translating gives CSITTGTGGLTDTQYF.

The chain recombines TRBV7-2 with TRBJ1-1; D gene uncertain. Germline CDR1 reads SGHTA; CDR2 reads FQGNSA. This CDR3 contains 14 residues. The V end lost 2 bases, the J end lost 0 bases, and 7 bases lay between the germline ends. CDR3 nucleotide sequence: TGTGCCAGCAGCTTATTTCTCGTGAACACTGAAGCTTTCTTT. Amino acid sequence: CASSLFLVNTEAFF.

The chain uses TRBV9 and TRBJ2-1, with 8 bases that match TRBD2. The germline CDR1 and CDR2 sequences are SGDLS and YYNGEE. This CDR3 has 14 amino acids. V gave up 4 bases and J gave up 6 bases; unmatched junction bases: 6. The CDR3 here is CASSLSGSFNEQFF. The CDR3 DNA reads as TGTGCCAGCAGCCTAAGCGGGAGCTTCAATGAGCAGTTCTTC.

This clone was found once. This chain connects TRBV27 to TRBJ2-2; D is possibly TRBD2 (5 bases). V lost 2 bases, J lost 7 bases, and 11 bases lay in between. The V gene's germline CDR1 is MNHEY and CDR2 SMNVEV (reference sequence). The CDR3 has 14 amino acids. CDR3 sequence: CASSLREFGGELFF. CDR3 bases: TGTGCCAGCAGTTTAAGGGAGTTCGGCGGGGAGCTGTTTTTT.

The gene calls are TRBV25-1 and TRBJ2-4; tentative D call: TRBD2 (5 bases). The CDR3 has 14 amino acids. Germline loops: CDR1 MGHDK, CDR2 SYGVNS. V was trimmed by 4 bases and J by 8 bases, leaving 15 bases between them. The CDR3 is CASSVGGGLDIQYF. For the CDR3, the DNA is TGTGCCAGCAGTGTGGGTGGAGGTTTGGACATTCAGTACTTC.

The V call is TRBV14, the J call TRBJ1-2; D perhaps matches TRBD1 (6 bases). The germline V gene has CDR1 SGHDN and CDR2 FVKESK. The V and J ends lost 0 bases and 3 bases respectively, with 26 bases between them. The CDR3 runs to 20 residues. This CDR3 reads CASSQEGIQGRGLEDYGYTF. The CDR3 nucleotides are TGTGCCAGCAGCCAAGAGGGGATTCAGGGGAGGGGCCTCGAAGACTATGGCTACACCTTC.

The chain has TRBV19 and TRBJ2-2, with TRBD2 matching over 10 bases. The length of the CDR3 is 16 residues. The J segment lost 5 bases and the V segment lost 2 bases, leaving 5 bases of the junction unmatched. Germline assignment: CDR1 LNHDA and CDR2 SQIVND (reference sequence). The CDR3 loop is CASSIKAGGRTGELFF. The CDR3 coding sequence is TGTGCCAGTAGTATAAAAGCGGGAGGGCGGACCGGGGAGCTGTTTTTT.

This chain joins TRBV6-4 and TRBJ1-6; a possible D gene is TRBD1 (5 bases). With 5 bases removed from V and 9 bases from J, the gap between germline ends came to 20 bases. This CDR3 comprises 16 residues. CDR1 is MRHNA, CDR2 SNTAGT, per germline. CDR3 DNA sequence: TGTGCCAGCAGTAGCGTGTTAGGCGGCGGGGGTTCACCCCTCCACTTT. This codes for CASSSVLGGGGSPLHF.

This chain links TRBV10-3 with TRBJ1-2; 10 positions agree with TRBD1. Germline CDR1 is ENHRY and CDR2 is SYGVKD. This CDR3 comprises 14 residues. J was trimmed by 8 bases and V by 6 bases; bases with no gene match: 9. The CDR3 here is CAIRDFGQGGGYTF. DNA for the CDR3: TGTGCCATCAGGGACTTCGGACAGGGGGGAGGCTACACCTTC.

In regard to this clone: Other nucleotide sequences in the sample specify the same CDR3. The CDR3 here is CASSQEGGSGELFF. The CDR3 nucleotides read TGCGCCAGCAGCCAAGAGGGAGGATCCGGGGAGCTGTTTTTT. This chain uses TRBV4-1 with TRBJ2-2; perhaps TRBD2 as D (6 bases). The CDR3 totals 14 residues. The V end lost 0 bases, the J end lost 6 bases, and 8 bases lay between the germline ends. CDR1 is MGHRA and CDR2 is YSYEKL in the germline V gene.

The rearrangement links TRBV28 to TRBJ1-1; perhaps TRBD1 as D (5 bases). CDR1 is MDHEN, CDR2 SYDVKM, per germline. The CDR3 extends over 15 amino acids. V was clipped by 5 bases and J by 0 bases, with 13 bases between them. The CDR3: CASSTPDTVNTEAFF. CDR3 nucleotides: TGTGCCAGCAGTACCCCGGACACGGTGAACACTGAAGCTTTCTTT.

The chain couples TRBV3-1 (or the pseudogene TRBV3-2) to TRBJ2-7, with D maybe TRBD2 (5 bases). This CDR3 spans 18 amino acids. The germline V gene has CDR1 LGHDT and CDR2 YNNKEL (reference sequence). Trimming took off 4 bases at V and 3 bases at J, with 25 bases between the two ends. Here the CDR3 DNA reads TGTGCCAGCAGCCTAAGTTTCTGTAAGTGCGGACTGGACTACGAGCAGTACTTC. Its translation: CASSLSFCKCGLDYEQYF.

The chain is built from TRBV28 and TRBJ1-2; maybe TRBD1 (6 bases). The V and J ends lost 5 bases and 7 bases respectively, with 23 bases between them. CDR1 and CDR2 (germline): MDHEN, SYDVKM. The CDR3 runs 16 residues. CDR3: CASSPPMGAARGGYTF. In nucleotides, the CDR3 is TGTGCCAGCAGTCCCCCCATGGGGGCGGCAAGAGGTGGCTACACCTTC.

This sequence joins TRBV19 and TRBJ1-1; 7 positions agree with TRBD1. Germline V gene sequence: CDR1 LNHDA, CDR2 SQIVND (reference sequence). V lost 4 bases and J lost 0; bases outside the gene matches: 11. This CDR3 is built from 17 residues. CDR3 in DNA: TGTGCCAGTAGTAGACCCGGGACAGTTTATATGAACACTGAAGCTTTCTTT. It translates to CASSRPGTVYMNTEAFF.

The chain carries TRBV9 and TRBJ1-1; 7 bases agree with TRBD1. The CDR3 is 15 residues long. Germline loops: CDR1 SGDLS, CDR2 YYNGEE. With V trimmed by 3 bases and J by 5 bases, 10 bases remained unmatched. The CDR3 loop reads CASSGAGTDRTEAFF. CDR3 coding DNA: TGTGCCAGCAGCGGGGCCGGGACAGACAGGACTGAAGCTTTCTTT.